This is a list of T cell receptor beta chains from one sample in a study of T cells in Graves' hyperthyroidism and ophthalmopathy. Each CDR3 protein gets one entry after TCRdb re-called the multiplex PCR reads with MiXCR. Of fewer than 650,000 distinct CDR3 sequences in the sample, approximately 15% were seen once. Material for sequencing was blood. The source of these receptors is a young woman with Graves' ophthalmopathy. CDR3s include the opening cysteine and the closing phenylalanine or tryptophan. Fields, in order: V gene, clone size, J gene, D gene, CDR3 DNA, CDR3 protein. A D gene is named only where the DNA matches it firmly. The size field is filled for only some rows; it gives once, few, many or a size class.

V gene: TRBV12-3/TRBV12-4; clone size: NA; J gene: TRBJ1-5; D gene: TRBD1; CDR3 DNA: TGTGCCAGCAGTATCCGACAGGGGGTTCAGCCCCAGCATTTT; CDR3 protein: CASSIRQGVQPQHF
V gene: TRBV6-2/TRBV6-3; clone size: NA; J gene: TRBJ1-1; D gene: NA; CDR3 DNA: TGTGACAGCAGTTACTCAAGAAACACTGAAACTTTCTTT; CDR3 protein: CDSSYSRNTETFF
V gene: TRBV5-5; clone size: NA; J gene: TRBJ1-5; D gene: TRBD1; CDR3 DNA: TGTGCCAGCAGCGTGGACAGGGCTTATGGTCAGCCCCAGCATTTT; CDR3 protein: CASSVDRAYGQPQHF
V gene: TRBV4-1; clone size: few; J gene: TRBJ1-1; D gene: NA; CDR3 DNA: TGCGCCAGCAGCCGGGTCGTATCTAACACTGAAGCTTTCTTT; CDR3 protein: CASSRVVSNTEAFF
V gene: TRBV20-1; clone size: many; J gene: TRBJ2-1; D gene: TRBD2; CDR3 DNA: TGCAGTGCTGAGGGGGGACTAGCGGGGTCTCATGAGCAGTTCTTC; CDR3 protein: CSAEGGLAGSHEQFF
V gene: TRBV27; clone size: NA; J gene: TRBJ2-7; D gene: TRBD2; CDR3 DNA: TGTGCCAGCAGTTTATTTACTAGCGGGACTCCGTACGAGCAGTACTTC; CDR3 protein: CASSLFTSGTPYEQYF
V gene: TRBV3-1; clone size: NA; J gene: TRBJ2-3; D gene: NA; CDR3 DNA: TGTGCCAGCAGCCCCGGTGTATCTAGCACAGATACGCAGTATTTT; CDR3 protein: CASSPGVSSTDTQYF
V gene: TRBV6-5; clone size: NA; J gene: TRBJ2-2; D gene: TRBD2; CDR3 DNA: TGTGCCAGCAGTTACTCGGGTTTAGCGGGAGTCACCGGGGAGCTGTTTTTT; CDR3 protein: CASSYSGLAGVTGELFF
V gene: TRBV30; clone size: many; J gene: TRBJ2-7; D gene: TRBD2; CDR3 DNA: TGTGCCTGGAGTGTACGGGGGGGAAGGTACGAGCAGTACTTC; CDR3 protein: CAWSVRGGRYEQYF
V gene: TRBV30; clone size: many; J gene: TRBJ1-5; D gene: NA; CDR3 DNA: TGTGCCTGGAGGGGTCCCGGGGGGCGAGATCAGCCCCAGCATTTT; CDR3 protein: CAWRGPGGRDQPQHF
V gene: TRBV28; clone size: many; J gene: TRBJ2-4; D gene: NA; CDR3 DNA: TGTGCCAGCAGCCCGAGGGGGGGGGTAAACATTCAGTACTTC; CDR3 protein: CASSPRGGVNIQYF
V gene: TRBV7-2; clone size: many; J gene: TRBJ2-1; D gene: TRBD2; CDR3 DNA: TGTGCCAGCAGCTTATACCCCGGACTAGCGGGAGTTTACAATGAGCAGTTCTTC; CDR3 protein: CASSLYPGLAGVYNEQFF
V gene: TRBV2; clone size: many; J gene: TRBJ2-3; D gene: NA; CDR3 DNA: TGTGCCAGCAGTGAAGCCGGGGCAGGGTGGACAGATACGCAGTATTTT; CDR3 protein: CASSEAGAGWTDTQYF
V gene: TRBV18; clone size: many; J gene: TRBJ2-7; D gene: TRBD2; CDR3 DNA: TGTGCCAGCTCCCCGGGACTAGCGGGAGACTACGAGCAGTACTTC; CDR3 protein: CASSPGLAGDYEQYF
V gene: TRBV29-1; clone size: many; J gene: TRBJ2-3; D gene: NA; CDR3 DNA: TGCAGCGTTGGCGTGAAGAGAGGCACAGATACGCAGTATTTT; CDR3 protein: CSVGVKRGTDTQYF
V gene: TRBV5-1; clone size: many; J gene: TRBJ2-2; D gene: NA; CDR3 DNA: TGCGCCAGCAGCTTGTCAGGACGGTCCAACACCGGGGAGCTGTTTTTT; CDR3 protein: CASSLSGRSNTGELFF
V gene: TRBV14; clone size: NA; J gene: TRBJ2-5; D gene: NA; CDR3 DNA: TGTGCCAGCAGCCGCCAACAGTGGTACCAAGAGACCCAGTACTTC; CDR3 protein: CASSRQQWYQETQYF
V gene: TRBV2; clone size: NA; J gene: TRBJ2-4; D gene: NA; CDR3 DNA: TGTGCCAGCCACGGGTCAGGGTACGGGACACAAAACATTCAGTACTTC; CDR3 protein: CASHGSGYGTQNIQYF
V gene: TRBV7-9; clone size: NA; J gene: TRBJ1-1; D gene: NA; CDR3 DNA: TGTGCCAGCAGCTACAGTCAGACAAGGTCGAACACTGAAGCTTTCTTT; CDR3 protein: CASSYSQTRSNTEAFF
V gene: TRBV15; clone size: many; J gene: TRBJ1-2; D gene: NA; CDR3 DNA: TGTGCCACCAGCAGAGGACAGCTAAACCTCTATGGCTACACCTTC; CDR3 protein: CATSRGQLNLYGYTF
V gene: TRBV10-3; clone size: few; J gene: TRBJ2-7; D gene: TRBD2; CDR3 DNA: TGTGCCATCAGGAAGGGAGGGGAATACGAGCAGTACTTC; CDR3 protein: CAIRKGGEYEQYF
V gene: TRBV30; clone size: few; J gene: TRBJ1-3; D gene: TRBD1; CDR3 DNA: TGTGCCTGGAGCCGCCGACAGGGGTGGGGAAACACCATATATTTT; CDR3 protein: CAWSRRQGWGNTIYF
V gene: TRBV5-8; clone size: many; J gene: TRBJ2-1; D gene: NA; CDR3 DNA: TGTGCCAGCAGCTTCTATTTAGGCAATGAGCAGTTCTTC; CDR3 protein: CASSFYLGNEQFF
V gene: TRBV6-5; clone size: many; J gene: TRBJ1-2; D gene: NA; CDR3 DNA: TGTGCCAGCAGTTACGGACCGAGAACGCCGGGCTACACCTTC; CDR3 protein: CASSYGPRTPGYTF
V gene: TRBV29-1; clone size: few; J gene: TRBJ2-7; D gene: TRBD2; CDR3 DNA: TGCAGCGTTACTAGCGGGAGATCAGGCTACGAGCAGTACTTC; CDR3 protein: CSVTSGRSGYEQYF
V gene: TRBV25-1; clone size: NA; J gene: TRBJ2-3; D gene: NA; CDR3 DNA: TGTGCCAGTTCACAGGGCCCCTACACAGATACGCAGTATTTT; CDR3 protein: CASSQGPYTDTQYF
V gene: TRBV11-2; clone size: NA; J gene: TRBJ1-1; D gene: NA; CDR3 DNA: TGTGCCAGCAGCTCCACGGCCTCGAGGGCTGAAGCTTTCTTT; CDR3 protein: CASSSTASRAEAFF
V gene: TRBV7-8; clone size: many; J gene: TRBJ2-3; D gene: TRBD2; CDR3 DNA: TGTGCCAGCAGCTTAATCGGCGGGAGCACCACAGATACGCAGTATTTT; CDR3 protein: CASSLIGGSTTDTQYF
V gene: TRBV6-4; clone size: few; J gene: TRBJ1-2; D gene: NA; CDR3 DNA: TGTGCCAGCAGTAGGTGGTCTCCTATTCTAAATGGCTACACCTTC; CDR3 protein: CASSRWSPILNGYTF
V gene: TRBV7-9; clone size: many; J gene: TRBJ2-3; D gene: TRBD2; CDR3 DNA: TGTGCCAGCAGTTTCGGACTAGCGGGAGGAGATACGCAGTATTTT; CDR3 protein: CASSFGLAGGDTQYF
V gene: TRBV12-3/TRBV12-4; clone size: few; J gene: TRBJ2-5; D gene: NA; CDR3 DNA: TGTGCCAGCAGTTTGAGCCGGGTCCGAGAGACCCAGTACTTC; CDR3 protein: CASSLSRVRETQYF
V gene: TRBV6-1; clone size: many; J gene: TRBJ2-2; D gene: NA; CDR3 DNA: TGTGCCAGCAGTACGACGTCGAACACCGGGGAGCTGTTTTTT; CDR3 protein: CASSTTSNTGELFF